This passage covers 29 T cell receptor beta chains from one sample sequenced in a study of blood T cell repertoires in COVID-19. Profiling relied on immunoSEQ multiplex PCR, and the TCRdb table lists in-frame clones only, not all of them. The sample gives about 100,000 clones, roughly nine tenths of which show up once; about 0.89% is in the top ten. Sequencing was performed on peripheral blood. These receptors were collected from a man aged 60 to 75 with acute or convalescent COVID-19.

The chain joins TRBV19 to TRBJ1-5, with 7 bases fitting TRBD1. This CDR3 has 14 residues. V gave up 10 bases and J gave up 2 bases; unmatched junction bases: 8. CDR1 and CDR2 from the germline V gene are LNHDA and SQIVND (reference sequence). DNA of the CDR3: TGTGCCACCTCGGAAACAGGGGGCAATCAGCCCCAGCATTTT. Translation gives CATSETGGNQPQHF.

This chain's CDR3 is CASSRRTGGIGNTEAFF. CDR3 nucleotides: TGTGCCAGCAGTAGACGGACAGGGGGTATTGGGAACACTGAAGCTTTCTTT. The chain uses TRBV2 and TRBJ1-1; 10 bases are a match to TRBD1. The length of the CDR3 is 17 residues. V was clipped by 5 bases and J by 1 base; unmatched bases: 10. Germline V CDR1 and CDR2: SNHLY, FYNNEI. The complete variable domain, with remaining parts taken from reference TRBV2 and TRBJ1-1, reads EPEVTQTPSHQVTQMGQEVILRCVPISNHLYFYWYRQILGQKVEFLVSFYNNEISEKSEIFDDQFSVERPDGSNFTLKIRSTKLEDSAMYFCASSRRTGGIGNTEAFFGQGTRLTVV.

V and J are TRBV19 and TRBJ2-7, with D possibly matching TRBD1 (6 bases). The ends were cut back, 4 bases at V and 2 bases at J, with 15 bases in the middle. Germline assignment: CDR1 LNHDA and CDR2 SQIVND (reference sequence). The CDR3 sequence is 15 residues long. Here the CDR3 reads CASSNQGTTTYEQYF. The CDR3, as DNA: TGTGCCAGTAGTAATCAAGGGACAACAACCTACGAGCAGTACTTC.

The chain carries TRBV6-5 and TRBJ2-5; perhaps TRBD1 as D (6 bases). Trimming pared 10 bases from V and 1 base from J, leaving 10 bases between. CDR1 is MNHEY, CDR2 SVGAGI, per germline. The CDR3 consists of 12 residues. The CDR3 DNA reads as TGTGCCATCCGGGACACCCAAGAGACCCAGTACTTC. Translated, it gives CAIRDTQETQYF.

As for this clone: At one end the junction does not follow the germline gene, possibly because of a read error. The rearrangement links TRBV7-3 to TRBJ2-3; D is possibly TRBD2 (5 bases). Germline V gene lookup returns CDR1 SGHTA and CDR2 FQGTGA. The CDR3 is 14 amino acids. This CDR3 is CANSLTTNRDTQYF. The CDR3 DNA reads TGTGCCAACAGCTTAACGACTAATCGGGATACGCAGTATTTT.

The rearrangement links TRBV6-1 to TRBJ2-5, with 7 bases identical to TRBD2. Germline CDR1 MNHNS, CDR2 SASEGT. The CDR3 has 16 amino acids. V lost 3 bases to trimming and J lost 1 base; unmatched junction nucleotides: 8. CDR3 sequence: CASSDVTSGGQETQYF. In DNA form, the CDR3 reads TGTGCCAGCAGTGACGTTACATCGGGGGGCCAAGAGACCCAGTACTTC.

CDR3 nucleotide sequence: TGTGCCAGCCATAAGGGGGCCATTGTTTACAATGAGCAGTTCTTC. Its protein product is CASHKGAIVYNEQFF. The V call is TRBV19, the J call TRBJ2-1, with TRBD1 identical over 7 bases. The junction had 12 bases not matched to a gene; V was cut back by 9 bases and J by 4 bases. Germline assignment: CDR1 LNHDA and CDR2 SQIVND (reference sequence). This CDR3 spans 15 amino acids.

CDR3 in amino acids: CASSDLGQGGRGYTF. Here the CDR3 DNA reads TGTGCCAGCAGTGATTTAGGACAGGGAGGCCGAGGCTACACCTTC. The genes are TRBV25-1 and TRBJ1-2; 8 bases match TRBD1. Germline V CDR1 and CDR2: MGHDK, SYGVNS. The CDR3 is 15 amino acids. Losses at the gene ends were 3 bases for V and 8 bases for J; bases not matched to a gene: 11.

The chain has TRBV6-5 and TRBJ2-2; TRBD2 matches 8 bases. The CDR3 sequence is 15 residues long. Per germline, CDR1 MNHEY and CDR2 SVGAGI. The ends lost 5 bases at V and 5 bases at J; junction bases unmatched: 7. DNA for the CDR3: TGTGCCAGCAGTCTTAGCGGGATTAATACCGGGGAGCTGTTTTTT. This codes for CASSLSGINTGELFF.

V is TRBV6-6 and J is TRBJ2-7; 12 nucleotides match TRBD1. The V segment lost 5 bases and the J segment 4 bases; nucleotides outside the gene matches: 18. The CDR3 runs 19 residues. The germline CDR1 and CDR2 sequences are MNHNY and SVGAGI (reference sequence). CDR3 in amino acids: CASSHGTGGARGLVYEQYF. The CDR3 DNA reads as TGTGCCAGCAGTCATGGGACAGGGGGCGCGAGGGGCCTTGTTTACGAGCAGTACTTC.

The CDR3 DNA follows: TGTGCCAGCAGTGAACTGGGGGTAGCGGTAACAGATACGCAGTATTTT. Its protein product is CASSELGVAVTDTQYF. This sequence joins TRBV6-1 and TRBJ2-3; TRBD2 is a possible D gene (6 bases). V lost 2 bases to trimming and J lost 3 bases, with 15 bases between them. Germline V gene lookup returns CDR1 MNHNS and CDR2 SASEGT. This CDR3 comprises 16 residues.

The gene calls are TRBV3-1 (or the pseudogene TRBV3-2) and TRBJ1-5; 8 bases are a match to TRBD1. Trimming removed 3 bases from V and 5 bases from J; junction bases left unmatched: 6. The CDR3 is 15 amino acids. Germline assignment: CDR1 LGHDT and CDR2 YNNKEL (reference sequence). CDR3 coding DNA: TGTGCCAGCAGCCAGCACAGGGGGGGGGATCAGCCCCAGCATTTT. This translates into CASSQHRGGDQPQHF.

This clone was seen once. The V call is TRBV27, the J call TRBJ1-6, with D unclear. Germline V gene data show CDR1 as MNHEY and CDR2 as SMNVEV (reference sequence). The CDR3 extends over 18 amino acids. V was cut by 3 bases and J by 0 bases, with 15 bases left in between. The CDR3 DNA is TGTGCCAGCAGTTTGCCGCCCACCCGCGGCTCCTATAATTCACCCCTCCACTTT. It is translated as CASSLPPTRGSYNSPLHF.

This clone was seen only a few times. The rearrangement uses TRBV13 and TRBJ2-7, with a tentative D call TRBD2 (6 bases). CDR1 is PRHDT, CDR2 FYEKMQ, per germline (reference sequence). The V end was cut by 0 bases, the J end by 2 bases, with 8 bases between. The CDR3 is 14 amino acids. The DNA for the CDR3 is TGTGCCAGCAGCTTAGGCGGGAGCGCCTACGAGCAGTACGTC. Its translation is CASSLGGSAYEQYV.

The rearrangement links TRBV3-1 (or the pseudogene TRBV3-2) to TRBJ2-5; maybe TRBD2 (6 bases). With 0 bases removed from V and 7 bases from J, the gap between germline ends came to 21 bases. This CDR3 is 17 amino acids long. CDR1 is LGHDT and CDR2 is YNNKEL in the germline V gene (reference sequence). The CDR3 sequence is CASSQDRQFSGGGTQYF. Here the CDR3 DNA reads TGTGCCAGCAGCCAAGATAGACAGTTTAGTGGGGGAGGGACCCAGTACTTC.

CDR3 in amino acids: CASSLFSSGPYNEQFF. The CDR3, as DNA: TGCGCCAGCAGCTTGTTTTCTAGCGGGCCTTACAATGAGCAGTTCTTC. J is TRBJ2-1 and V is TRBV5-1, with 8 bases aligning to TRBD2. J was trimmed by 4 bases and V by 1 base; bases with no gene match: 7. Germline V gives CDR1 SGHRS, CDR2 YFSETQ. The CDR3 totals 16 residues.

The genes are TRBV6-1 and TRBJ2-1; 8 bases map to TRBD1. Trimming removed 4 bases from V and 4 bases from J; junction bases left unmatched: 9. The length of the CDR3 is 16 residues. In germline, CDR1 is MNHNS, CDR2 SASEGT. As DNA, the CDR3 is TGTGCCAGCAGTGTTAGACAGGGGCCGCCTTACAATGAGCAGTTCTTC. It is translated as CASSVRQGPPYNEQFF.

V and J are TRBV11-3 and TRBJ2-5, with D maybe TRBD2 (6 bases). The germline V and J ends were trimmed by 1 base and 5 bases, with 11 bases remaining between them. This CDR3 has 14 residues. Looked up from germline, CDR1 is SGHNT and CDR2 is YENEEA. CDR3 sequence reads: CASSLGRGVETQYF. CDR3 sequence (DNA): TGTGCCAGCAGCTTAGGGAGGGGAGTTGAGACCCAGTACTTC.

The chain has TRBV12-3 or TRBV12-4 and TRBJ1-2, with D possibly being TRBD1 (6 bases). The V end lost 5 bases, the J end lost 5 bases, and 12 bases lay between the germline ends. This CDR3 spans 13 amino acids. The CDR3 sequence is CASSPIGQYGYTF. As DNA, the CDR3 is TGTGCCAGCAGTCCGATCGGACAGTATGGCTACACCTTC.

The CDR3 reads CASRLPGTSYSNQPQHF. The CDR3 coding sequence is TGTGCCAGCAGATTACCCGGGACATCTTATAGCAATCAGCCCCAGCATTTT. The chain combines TRBV28 with TRBJ1-5, with a tentative D call TRBD1 (6 bases). The V end was cut by 6 bases, the J end by 0 bases, with 18 bases between. CDR1 MDHEN and CDR2 SYDVKM come from the germline V gene. CDR3 size: 17 residues.

This clone was observed once. CDR3 sequence (DNA): TGTGCCAGCAGCCAGGGACAAACGAACACTGAAGCTTTCTTT. Translated, it gives CASSQGQTNTEAFF. The J gene is TRBJ1-1, the V gene TRBV7-9, with D possibly matching TRBD1 (6 bases). V was cut by 5 bases and J by 1 base, with 11 bases left in between. CDR3 length equals 14 residues. CDR1 and CDR2 from the germline V gene are SEHNR and FQNEAQ (reference sequence).

The chain couples TRBV7-2 to TRBJ1-1, with 7 nucleotides matching TRBD1. Losses at the gene ends were 1 base for V and 1 base for J; bases not matched to a gene: 3. This CDR3 spans 15 amino acids. From germline, CDR1 is SGHTA and CDR2 FQGNSA. The DNA of the CDR3 is TGTGCCAGCAGCTTAGTAAGACAGGGGAACACTGAAGCTTTCTTT. The encoded protein is CASSLVRQGNTEAFF.

J is TRBJ1-5 and V is TRBV27, with a weak D call TRBD1 (5 bases). V lost 8 bases and J 3 bases, leaving 14 bases between the germline ends. Germline CDR1 MNHEY, CDR2 SMNVEV (reference sequence). This CDR3 contains 14 residues. The CDR3 spells CASPEGRDNQPQHF. Written as DNA, the CDR3 is TGTGCCAGCCCCGAGGGGAGGGACAATCAGCCCCAGCATTTT.

The chain combines TRBV2 with TRBJ1-1; unclear D gene. Germline V gene data show CDR1 as SNHLY and CDR2 as FYNNEI. The CDR3 has 13 residues. V was trimmed by 1 base and J by 4 bases, leaving 7 bases between them. The CDR3, as DNA: TGTGCCAGCAGTGAAGATCTGGCCACTGAAGCTTTCTTT. Amino acid sequence: CASSEDLATEAFF.

The chain joins TRBV5-1 to TRBJ2-7, with TRBD2 matching over 10 bases. V lost 0 bases to trimming and J lost 6 bases; unmatched junction nucleotides: 0. Germline CDR1 and CDR2: SGHRS and YFSETQ. This CDR3 contains 13 residues. CDR3 coding DNA: TGCGCCAGCAGCTTGGGGACTAGCGGCGAGCAGTACTTC. Its protein is CASSLGTSGEQYF.

This chain joins TRBV28 and TRBJ2-3, with TRBD2 as a possible D gene (6 bases). Germline V gene data show CDR1 as MDHEN and CDR2 as SYDVKM. V was shortened by 4 bases and J by 8 bases, with 10 bases between the two germline ends. This CDR3 spans 12 amino acids. The CDR3 protein is CASSSERATQYF. CDR3 bases: TGTGCCAGCAGTTCCGAGCGGGCTACGCAGTATTTT.

The chain links TRBV5-4 to TRBJ1-2, with 9 bases fitting TRBD1. V was clipped by 1 base and J by 6 bases; unmatched bases: 4. The CDR3 loop spans 14 amino acids. Germline V lookup: CDR1 SGHNT, CDR2 YYREEE (reference sequence). CDR3 sequence: CASSLPGQGNGYTF. For the CDR3, the DNA is TGTGCCAGCAGCTTGCCGGGACAGGGAAATGGCTACACCTTC. The full variable domain, with the rest looked up from reference TRBV5-4 and TRBJ1-2, is ETGVTQSPTHLIKTRGQQVTLRCSSQSGHNTVSWYQQALGQGPQFIFQYYREEENGRGNFPPRFSGLQFPNYSSELNVNALELDDSALYLCASSLPGQGNGYTFGSGTRLTVV.

The rearrangement links TRBV7-9 to TRBJ2-5; 7 nucleotides match TRBD1. The V and J ends lost 1 base and 3 bases, in that order; junction bases with no gene match: 2. CDR1 and CDR2 from the germline V gene are SEHNR and FQNEAQ (reference sequence). This CDR3 is 14 amino acids long. Here the CDR3 reads CASSLGTGEETQYF. The CDR3 bases are TGTGCCAGCAGCTTAGGGACAGGCGAAGAGACCCAGTACTTC.

The chain links TRBV30 to TRBJ1-1; D possibly corresponds to TRBD1 (6 bases). Per the germline V gene, CDR1 is GTSNPN and CDR2 is SVGIG (reference sequence). Trimming took off 4 bases at V and 5 bases at J, with 8 bases between the two ends. This CDR3 has 11 amino acids. The CDR3 bases are TGTGCCTGGACCACAGGGACTGAAGCTTTCTTT. Its protein product is CAWTTGTEAFF.